The sequence of this T cell receptor beta chain was determined in a study of cytomegalovirus exposure and HLA in healthy donors. This table comes from immunoSEQ multiplex PCR, and its TCRdb copy is limited to in-frame clones, with some not included. The sample records approximately 76,000 clones, 94% being singletons. Trimming cost V 6 bases and J 7 bases; bases outside gene matches: 9. CDR3 size: 15 residues. Germline V CDR1 and CDR2: SGHNT, YENEEA. This clonotype originated in a woman aged 18-29 years in good health and CMV-seropositive. Sequenced material: PBMCs. The gene calls are TRBV11-3 and TRBJ1-6, with 7 positions matching TRBD1. DNA of the CDR3: TGTGCCAGCAGACCGAACAGGGGAAGCAATTCACCCCTCCACTTT. Protein product: CASRPNRGSNSPLHF.